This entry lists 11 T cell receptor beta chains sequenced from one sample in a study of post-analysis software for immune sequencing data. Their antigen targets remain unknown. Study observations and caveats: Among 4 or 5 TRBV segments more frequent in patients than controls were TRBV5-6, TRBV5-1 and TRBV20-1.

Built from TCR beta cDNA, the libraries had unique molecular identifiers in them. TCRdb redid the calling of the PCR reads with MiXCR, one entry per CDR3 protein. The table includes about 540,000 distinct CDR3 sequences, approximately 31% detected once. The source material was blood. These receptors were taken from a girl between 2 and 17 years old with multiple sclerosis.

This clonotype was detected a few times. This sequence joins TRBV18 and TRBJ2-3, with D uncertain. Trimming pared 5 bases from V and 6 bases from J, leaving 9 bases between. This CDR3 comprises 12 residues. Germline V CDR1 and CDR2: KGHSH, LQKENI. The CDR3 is CASSSIGDTQYF. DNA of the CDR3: TGTGCCAGCTCATCCATAGGCGATACGCAGTATTTT.

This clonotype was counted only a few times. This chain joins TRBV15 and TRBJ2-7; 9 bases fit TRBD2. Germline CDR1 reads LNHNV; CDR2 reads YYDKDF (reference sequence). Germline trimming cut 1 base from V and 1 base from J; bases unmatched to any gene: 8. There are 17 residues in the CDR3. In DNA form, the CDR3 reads TGTGCCACCAGCAGAGCCCGGCAGCGGGGGGTGTCCTACGAGCAGTACTTC. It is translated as CATSRARQRGVSYEQYF.

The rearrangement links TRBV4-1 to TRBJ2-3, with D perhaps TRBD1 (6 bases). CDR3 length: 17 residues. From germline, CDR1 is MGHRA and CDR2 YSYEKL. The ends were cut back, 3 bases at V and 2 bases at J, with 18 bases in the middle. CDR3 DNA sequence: TGCGCCAGCAGCCAGACCGCTGACAGGCGAAACACAGATACGCAGTATTTT. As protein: CASSQTADRRNTDTQYF.

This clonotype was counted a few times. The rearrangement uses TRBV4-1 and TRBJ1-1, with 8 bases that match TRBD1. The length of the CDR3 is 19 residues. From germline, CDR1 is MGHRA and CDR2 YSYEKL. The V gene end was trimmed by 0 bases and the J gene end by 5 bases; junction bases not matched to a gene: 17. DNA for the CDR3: TGCGCCAGCAGCCAAGAAACCAGGGGGCTCGGCTCCCGGGGGACTGAAGCTTTCTTT. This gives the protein CASSQETRGLGSRGTEAFF.

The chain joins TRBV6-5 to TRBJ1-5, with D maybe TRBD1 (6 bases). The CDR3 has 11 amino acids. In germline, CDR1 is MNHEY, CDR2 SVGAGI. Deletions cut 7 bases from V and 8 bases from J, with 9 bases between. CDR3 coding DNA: TGTGCCAGCACCCACAGGGAGCCCCAGCATTTT. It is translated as CASTHREPQHF.

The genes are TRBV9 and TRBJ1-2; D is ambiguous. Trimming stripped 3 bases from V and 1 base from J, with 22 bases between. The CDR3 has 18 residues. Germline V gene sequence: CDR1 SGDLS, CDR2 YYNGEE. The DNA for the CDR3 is TGTGCCAGCAGCGGATACTTCGGTGATGGTCGTATTAACTATGGCTACACCTTC. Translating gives CASSGYFGDGRINYGYTF.

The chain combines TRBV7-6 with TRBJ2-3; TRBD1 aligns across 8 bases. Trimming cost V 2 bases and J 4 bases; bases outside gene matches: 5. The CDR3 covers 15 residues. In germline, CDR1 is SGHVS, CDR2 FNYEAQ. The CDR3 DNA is TGTGCCAGCAGCTTAAGAGACAGGGGCCCAGATACGCAGTATTTT. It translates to CASSLRDRGPDTQYF.

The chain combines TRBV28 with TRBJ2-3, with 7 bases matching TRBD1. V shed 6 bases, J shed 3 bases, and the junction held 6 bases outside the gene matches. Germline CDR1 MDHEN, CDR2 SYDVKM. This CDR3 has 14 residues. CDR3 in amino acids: CASSFGTDTDTQYF. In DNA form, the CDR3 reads TGTGCCAGCAGCTTCGGGACAGATACAGATACGCAGTATTTT.

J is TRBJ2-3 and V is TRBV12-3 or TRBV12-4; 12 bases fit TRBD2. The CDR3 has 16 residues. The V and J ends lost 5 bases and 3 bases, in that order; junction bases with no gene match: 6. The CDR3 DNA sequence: TGTGCCAGCAGTACACTAGCGGGGGGCATTACAGATACGCAGTATTTT. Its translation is CASSTLAGGITDTQYF.

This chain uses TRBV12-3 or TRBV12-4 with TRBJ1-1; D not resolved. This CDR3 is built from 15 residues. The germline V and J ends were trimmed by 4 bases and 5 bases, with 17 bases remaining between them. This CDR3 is CASSSSLAVWTEAFF. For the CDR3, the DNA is TGTGCCAGCAGTTCCTCGCTAGCTGTATGGACTGAAGCTTTCTTT.

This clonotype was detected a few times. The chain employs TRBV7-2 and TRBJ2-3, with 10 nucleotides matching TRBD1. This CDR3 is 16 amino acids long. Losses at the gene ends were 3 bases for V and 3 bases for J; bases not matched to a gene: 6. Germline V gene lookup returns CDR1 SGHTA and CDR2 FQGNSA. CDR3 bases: TGTGCCAGCAGCTTCAGACAGGGGGCGGAAACAGATACGCAGTATTTT. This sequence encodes CASSFRQGAETDTQYF.